This T cell receptor beta chain was recorded in a study of prognosis after radiotherapy for stage I lung cancer. Two-round multiplex PCR, the amplification method, yielded TCR beta CDR3 from genomic DNA. Used in first-round PCR were primers specific to each TRBV and TRBJ gene. MiXCR, applied by TCRdb to the multiplex PCR reads, yields one record per CDR3 protein. This sample has about 16,000 distinct CDR3 sequences, with around a third found just once. V lost 5 bases and J lost 7, with 12 bases in between. Germline CDR1 and CDR2: MNHEY and SMNVEV (reference sequence). The CDR3 extends over 13 amino acids. This clonotype rates as medium-sized (0.01 to 0.1%).

The J gene is TRBJ2-1, the V gene TRBV27; D unclear. The sample consisted of PBMCs, taken before or after stereotactic body radiation therapy (not recorded which). The TCR was taken from a donor over 45 with non-small cell lung cancer. Here the CDR3 DNA reads TGTGCCAGCAGTCTCCTCTCTGCAAATGAGCAGTTCTTC. Amino acids: CASSLLSANEQFF.